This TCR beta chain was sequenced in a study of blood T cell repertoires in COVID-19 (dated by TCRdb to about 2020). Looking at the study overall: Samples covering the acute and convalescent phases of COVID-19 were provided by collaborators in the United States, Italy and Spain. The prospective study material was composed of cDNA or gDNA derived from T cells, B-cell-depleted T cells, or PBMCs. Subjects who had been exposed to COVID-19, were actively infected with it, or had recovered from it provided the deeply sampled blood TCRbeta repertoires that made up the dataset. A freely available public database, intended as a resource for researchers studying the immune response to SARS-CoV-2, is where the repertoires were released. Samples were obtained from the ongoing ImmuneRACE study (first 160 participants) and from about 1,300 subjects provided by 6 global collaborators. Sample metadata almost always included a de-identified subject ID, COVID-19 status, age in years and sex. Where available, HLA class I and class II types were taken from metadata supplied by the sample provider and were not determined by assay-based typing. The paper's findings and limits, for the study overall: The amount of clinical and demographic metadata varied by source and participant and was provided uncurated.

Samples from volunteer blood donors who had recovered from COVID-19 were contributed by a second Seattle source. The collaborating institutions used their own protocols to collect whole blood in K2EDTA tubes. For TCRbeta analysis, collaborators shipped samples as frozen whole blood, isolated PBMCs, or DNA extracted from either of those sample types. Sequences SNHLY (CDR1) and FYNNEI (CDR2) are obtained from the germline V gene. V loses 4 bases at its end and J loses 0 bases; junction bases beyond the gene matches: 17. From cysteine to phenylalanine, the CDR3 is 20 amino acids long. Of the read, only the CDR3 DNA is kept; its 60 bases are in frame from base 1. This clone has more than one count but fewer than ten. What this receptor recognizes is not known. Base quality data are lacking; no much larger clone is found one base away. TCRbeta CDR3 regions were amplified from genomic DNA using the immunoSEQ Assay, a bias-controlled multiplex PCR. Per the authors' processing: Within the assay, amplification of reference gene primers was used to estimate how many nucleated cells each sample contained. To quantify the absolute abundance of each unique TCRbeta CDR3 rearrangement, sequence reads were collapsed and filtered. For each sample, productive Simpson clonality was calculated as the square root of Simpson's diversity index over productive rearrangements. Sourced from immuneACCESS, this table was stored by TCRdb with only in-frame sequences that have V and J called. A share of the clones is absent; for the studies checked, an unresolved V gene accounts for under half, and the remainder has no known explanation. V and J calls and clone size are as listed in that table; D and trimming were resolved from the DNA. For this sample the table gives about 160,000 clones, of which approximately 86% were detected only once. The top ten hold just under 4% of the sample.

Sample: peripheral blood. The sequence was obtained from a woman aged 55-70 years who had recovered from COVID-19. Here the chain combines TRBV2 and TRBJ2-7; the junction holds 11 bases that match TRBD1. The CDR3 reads CASSVLSRDRGMILSYEQYF. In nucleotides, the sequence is TGTGCCAGCAGTGTACTCTCTAGGGACAGGGGGATGATACTCTCCTACGAGCAGTACTTC.